The clone carrying this T cell receptor beta chain was counted between two and nine times. The record originates from a study of blood T cell repertoires in COVID-19. Assay: immunoSEQ multiplex PCR; the TCRdb copy retains only in-frame clones and omits some. The sample includes approximately 280,000 clones, around 85% of them seen just once. With 1 base removed from V and 5 bases from J, the gap between germline ends came to 12 bases. The germline gives CDR1 SGHDN, CDR2 FVKESK. The CDR3 runs 14 residues. This clonotype was obtained from a woman between 50 and 59 years old who had recovered from COVID-19. The specimen sequenced was PBMCs or T cells enriched from blood (not recorded which). The J gene is TRBJ2-7, the V gene TRBV14; D uncertain. The CDR3 loop is CASSQGRSPHEQYF. The DNA for the CDR3 is TGTGCCAGCAGCCAAGGCAGGTCACCCCACGAGCAGTACTTC.